This record concerns one T cell receptor (beta chain) sequence. Its antigen is undetermined. These data originate in a study of shared clonotypes between healthy human individuals. Study findings and constraints: All-four-donor shared clonotypes had higher generation probabilities than non-shared clonotypes did.

For each subset, genomic DNA was distributed in equal portions over several immunoSEQ plates. TCRdb's copy holds only in-frame clones and misses some; the assay was immunoSEQ multiplex PCR. The profile covers about 2,200,000 clones, with about 92% appearing a single time and about 1.5% taken by the ten largest. Naive CD8 cells were CD45RO-negative, positively selected for CCR7, excluding terminally differentiated effector memory CD45RA+ cells. Germline CDR1 MNHNY, CDR2 SVGAGI (reference sequence). The CDR3 consists of 15 residues. The trim removed 4 bases at V and 3 bases at J, leaving 7 bases unmatched.

The sequence was collected from a man aged 18 to 30 in good health. Some clones in this sample may be carry-over from other donors' samples. The chain is built from TRBV6-6 and TRBJ2-7; 9 bases match TRBD1. The sequencing input was naive CD8+ T cells from PBMCs. The CDR3 nucleotides read TGTGCCAGCAGTTCACTCGGGGGACAGGGCTACGAGCAGTACTTC. Amino acid sequence: CASSSLGGQGYEQYF.